This record looks at one T cell receptor beta chain sequence and its context. The antigen remains unidentified. This CDR3 spans 17 amino acids. V lost 5 bases to trimming and J lost 4 bases; unmatched junction nucleotides: 16. Per germline, CDR1 LNHDA and CDR2 SQIVND (reference sequence). The sample belongs to a study of lymphopenia after photon versus proton radiotherapy. Notes on the study in general: Under photons, naive T cells and diversity fell while effector/memory populations rose. Post-nadir diversity loss with photons came from oligoclonal expansion, particularly CD8+ Temra cells.

The method was immunoSEQ multiplex PCR; TCRdb's version includes in-frame clones alone and lacks a portion of them. The table includes 30,000 to 45,000 clones, 85% to 90% detected once. The receptor's source is a man aged 50-59 years with gastric cancer. The chain couples TRBV19 to TRBJ2-5; 7 bases fit TRBD2. The sample was peripheral blood, taken from a patient treated with photon-based radiotherapy. CDR3 DNA sequence: TGTGCCAGTAGTCCCCGGGTGGGAAAGCGGGAAAGAGAGACCCAGTACTTC. It specifies CASSPRVGKRERETQYF.